This TCR beta chain emerged from a study of monozygotic twins with inflammatory bowel disease. Eight reactions per sample, run separately, yielded cDNA. Template switching appended UMIs that held a 6-nucleotide sample barcode. TCRdb re-analyzed the 5' RACE reads; it lists each CDR3 protein once, without DNA. This repertoire includes around 210,000 distinct CDR3 sequences. Germline values: CDR1 MDHEN, CDR2 SYDVKM. There are 17 residues in the CDR3. The specimen sequenced was blood. The rearrangement joins TRBV28 to TRBJ1-6; absent DNA, TCRdb's TRBD1 call cannot be checked. This sequence originates from a human donor with ulcerative colitis or Crohn's disease, or a healthy co-twin of an affected twin (not recorded which). The CDR3 protein is CASSTLKTGGFGSPLHF.